This T cell receptor (beta chain) was sequenced in a study of CD8 T cells in ankylosing spondylitis. Study findings and constraints: A TCR beta motif of eight highly homologous variants appeared characteristic of ankylosing spondylitis blood. Some motif variants were previously reported in reactive arthritis synovial fluid and blood. Disease-linked clones reportedly concentrated significantly in matched ankylosing spondylitis synovial fluid.

For TCR beta, libraries came from quantitative 5'-RACE with molecular barcodes. TCRdb recomputed calls from the 5' RACE reads with MiXCR, one row per CDR3 protein. The sample has some 140,000 distinct CDR3 sequences; roughly 8% are singletons. V dropped 0 bases and J dropped 6 bases, with 6 bases sitting between them. Germline V gene lookup returns CDR1 LNHNV and CDR2 YYDKDF (reference sequence). This CDR3 has 12 residues. A few counts support this clonotype. The antigen is not known. What was sequenced was synovial fluid, either unsorted or a sorted T cell fraction (not recorded which). The TCR originated in a male donor with ankylosing spondylitis. The chain has TRBV15 and TRBJ2-7; D uncertain. CDR3 in amino acids: CATSRDSGEQYF. CDR3 in DNA: TGTGCCACCAGCAGAGATTCGGGCGAGCAGTACTTC.